What follows are 32 T cell receptor beta chains derived from one specimen sequenced in a study of liver allograft versus peripheral blood T cells. Study in general: Repertoires from peripheral blood of liver transplant recipients were compared with those inside their transplanted livers.

From the reads, TCRdb called clonotypes with MiXCR, one entry per CDR3 protein. Of 15,000 to 20,000 distinct CDR3 sequences listed, 22% are singletons. Receptors originate from a human patient who had a liver transplant. The T cells may partly be graft donor cells.

Many counts were recorded for this clonotype. The rearrangement links TRBV7-2 to TRBJ2-5, with a possible D match to TRBD2 (5 bases). Germline V gives CDR1 SGHTA, CDR2 FQGNSA. Deletions cut 5 bases from V and 4 bases from J, with 23 bases between. The CDR3 is made up of 17 amino acids. CDR3 nucleotides: TGTGCCAGCAGCATCTCCGACACGGGGAGAGGTAGAGAGACCCAGTACTTC. Translated, it gives CASSISDTGRGRETQYF.

V is TRBV6-2 or TRBV6-3 and J is TRBJ1-2; no firm D call. Germline-derived CDR1 and CDR2 are MNHEY and SVGEGT. This CDR3 comprises 15 residues. The V end lost 2 bases, the J end lost 0 bases, and 10 bases lay between the germline ends. The CDR3 nucleotides are TGTGCCAGCAGTTACCCGACGGGAGCTAACTATGGCTACACCTTC. Protein sequence: CASSYPTGANYGYTF.

The V call is TRBV5-4, the J call TRBJ2-7; 9 bases line up with TRBD1. Germline loops: CDR1 SGHNT, CDR2 YYREEE (reference sequence). V shed 0 bases, J shed 3 bases, and the junction held 1 base outside the gene matches. The CDR3 length is 14 residues. The DNA for the CDR3 is TGTGCCAGCAGCTTGGGGGACAGGGACTACGAGCAGTACTTC. Translation: CASSLGDRDYEQYF. The entire variable domain, with the rest obtained from reference TRBV5-4 and TRBJ2-7, is as follows: ETGVTQSPTHLIKTRGQQVTLRCSSQSGHNTVSWYQQALGQGPQFIFQYYREEENGRGNFPPRFSGLQFPNYSSELNVNALELDDSALYLCASSLGDRDYEQYFGPGTRLTVT.

This clonotype was counted ten times or more. The chain recombines TRBV13 with TRBJ2-3; 7 nucleotides line up with TRBD1. The germline V gene has CDR1 PRHDT and CDR2 FYEKMQ (reference sequence). This CDR3 region has 15 residues. The junction had 7 bases not matched to a gene; V was cut back by 7 bases and J by 0 bases. DNA for the CDR3: TGTGCCAGCACCGCTTGGGGACAGAGCACAGATACGCAGTATTTT. Translating gives CASTAWGQSTDTQYF.

At least ten counts were recorded for this clonotype. This sequence joins TRBV6-6 and TRBJ2-1; D may be TRBD2 (5 bases). The germline V gene has CDR1 MNHNY and CDR2 SVGAGI (reference sequence). The CDR3 is made up of 13 amino acids. Trimming shortened V by 8 bases and J by 10 bases, and 18 bases separated the two germline ends. CDR3 DNA: TGTGCCAGCTTCGGACCGGGGAACGGAGAGCAGTTCTTC. It is translated as CASFGPGNGEQFF.

The chain joins TRBV28 to TRBJ2-7; D perhaps matches TRBD1 (5 bases). Germline CDR1 MDHEN, CDR2 SYDVKM. This CDR3 is 15 amino acids long. Trimming pared 6 bases from V and 0 bases from J, leaving 15 bases between. CDR3 residues: CASRPGQTLSYEQYF. Written as DNA, the CDR3 is TGTGCCAGCAGACCCGGACAAACACTCTCCTACGAGCAGTACTTC.

CDR3 nucleotide sequence: TGTGCCAGCAGTGAAGGGTGGGCAGGGGCCTTTGGAAACACCATATATTTT. Protein product: CASSEGWAGAFGNTIYF. The V and J genes are TRBV6-1 and TRBJ1-3; D is possibly TRBD1 (6 bases). CDR1 and CDR2 (germline): MNHNS, SASEGT. V was shortened by 1 base and J by 3 bases, with 16 bases between the two germline ends. The CDR3 loop spans 17 amino acids.

This clonotype was counted a single time. The chain recombines TRBV5-4 with TRBJ2-5; 8 bases align to TRBD2. Germline V gene data show CDR1 as SGHNT and CDR2 as YYREEE (reference sequence). This CDR3 comprises 12 residues. Losses at the gene ends were 7 bases for V and 3 bases for J; bases not matched to a gene: 2. CDR3 residues: CASRRGEETQYF. Written as DNA, the CDR3 is TGTGCCAGCCGGCGGGGGGAAGAGACCCAGTACTTC.

The chain recombines TRBV6-6 with TRBJ2-3; 11 positions match TRBD1. Unmatched junction bases numbered 5, after V lost 4 bases and J lost 2 bases. CDR3 size: 16 residues. CDR1 MNHNY and CDR2 SVGAGI come from the germline V gene (reference sequence). The CDR3 loop is CASSSPGQGVTDTQYF. In DNA, the CDR3 is TGTGCCAGCAGTTCACCGGGACAGGGGGTCACAGATACGCAGTATTTT.

In this sample, this clonotype turned up many times. The CDR3 loop is CASSQGQSKTQYF. CDR3 DNA sequence: TGTGCCAGCAGCCAAGGGCAGTCCAAGACGCAGTATTTT. The gene calls are TRBV7-2 and TRBJ2-3, with D unresolved. The CDR3 length is 13 residues. V lost 5 bases, J lost 9 bases, and 15 bases lay in between. Germline V CDR1 and CDR2: SGHTA, FQGNSA.

The V and J genes are TRBV7-9 and TRBJ2-7; D not resolved. Looked up from germline, CDR1 is SEHNR and CDR2 is FQNEAQ (reference sequence). Trimming stripped 3 bases from V and 4 bases from J, with 4 bases between. The CDR3 is 11 amino acids. The CDR3 DNA follows: TGTGCCAGCAGCTTGAGGTACGAGCAGTACTTC. It is translated as CASSLRYEQYF.

This clonotype is categorized as medium-sized. The genes are TRBV6-2 or TRBV6-3 and TRBJ1-1; D unresolved. CDR1 is MNHEY and CDR2 is SVGEGT in the germline V gene. CDR3 length: 13 residues. V lost 4 bases and J lost 1, with 7 bases in between. CDR3 residues: CASSFQANTEAFF. In nucleotides, the CDR3 is TGTGCCAGCAGTTTCCAGGCGAACACTGAAGCTTTCTTT.

The table lists this clonotype with a few counts. The rearrangement uses TRBV5-5 and TRBJ2-5; D not certain. The CDR3 sequence is 14 residues long. CDR1 is SGHKS, CDR2 YYEKEE, per germline (reference sequence). V lost 5 bases to trimming and J lost 5 bases, with 16 bases between them. CDR3 sequence reads: CASSAGYSRETQYF. Here the CDR3 DNA reads TGTGCCAGCAGTGCCGGCTACTCCCGTGAGACCCAGTACTTC.

The gene calls are TRBV6-5 and TRBJ1-5, with D hard to call. Germline values: CDR1 MNHEY, CDR2 SVGAGI. The CDR3 covers 15 residues. The V and J ends lost 0 bases and 4 bases respectively, with 10 bases between them. This CDR3 reads CASSYSARTNQPQHF. The DNA for the CDR3 is TGTGCCAGCAGTTACTCGGCTAGGACTAATCAGCCCCAGCATTTT.

This clonotype was picked up a small number of times. This sequence joins TRBV6-5 and TRBJ1-6, with unresolved D. Germline-derived CDR1 and CDR2 are MNHEY and SVGAGI. There are 14 residues in the CDR3. V was cut by 2 bases and J by 10 bases, with 12 bases left in between. The CDR3, as DNA: TGTGCCAGCAGTTACGACACATTGCGGTCACCCCTCCACTTT. This codes for CASSYDTLRSPLHF.

This clonotype appeared a few times. This sequence joins TRBV20-1 and TRBJ1-2; 9 bases agree with TRBD1. Trimming at V came to 1 base and at J to 8 bases, leaving 8 bases not matched to a gene. The CDR3 consists of 14 residues. Per germline, CDR1 DFQATT and CDR2 SNEGSKA (reference sequence). The CDR3 DNA reads TGCAGTGCTAGAGGCCTACAGGGGGCTCGGGGCTACACCTTC. Residues: CSARGLQGARGYTF.

The V gene is TRBV28, the J gene TRBJ2-6, with 7 positions matching TRBD1. The CDR3 runs 16 residues. From germline, CDR1 is MDHEN and CDR2 SYDVKM. The J segment lost 0 bases and the V segment lost 2 bases, leaving 1 base of the junction unmatched. In nucleotides, the CDR3 is TGTGCCAGCAGTTTAAGGGGGCTCTCTGGGGCCAACGTCCTGACTTTC. It is translated as CASSLRGLSGANVLTF. The full variable domain, rest sourced from reference TRBV28 and TRBJ2-6, is DVKVTQSSRYLVKRTGEKVFLECVQDMDHENMFWYRQDPGLGLRLIYFSYDVKMKEKGDIPEGYSVSREKKERFSLILESASTNQTSMYLCASSLRGLSGANVLTFGAGSRLTVL.

In this sample, this clonotype turned up a few times. The chain is built from TRBV9 and TRBJ1-3; D remains unclear. Trimming took off 3 bases at V and 4 bases at J, with 17 bases between the two ends. This CDR3 has 16 residues. The germline CDR1 and CDR2 sequences are SGDLS and YYNGEE. The DNA of the CDR3 is TGTGCCAGCAGCGCAGGTCTGAGGGTATACGGAAACACCATATATTTT. Its translation is CASSAGLRVYGNTIYF.

This clonotype was counted between two and nine times. The V call is TRBV28, the J call TRBJ1-2; D is perhaps TRBD1 (5 bases). V gave up 2 bases and J gave up 4 bases, with 14 bases separating them. The CDR3 spans 15 residues. The germline V gene has CDR1 MDHEN and CDR2 SYDVKM. In nucleotides, the CDR3 is TGTGCCAGCAGTTTAGGCCGGGGACCGGCCTATGGCTACACCTTC. Its protein product is CASSLGRGPAYGYTF.

The table lists this clonotype with many counts. The chain couples TRBV6-2 or TRBV6-3 to TRBJ2-1; 9 bases map to TRBD1. This CDR3 contains 15 residues. Unmatched junction bases numbered 12, after V lost 7 bases and J lost 8 bases. The V gene's germline CDR1 is MNHEY and CDR2 SVGEGT. The CDR3 region is CASTPNRDRDHEQFF. The CDR3 DNA reads as TGTGCCAGCACCCCAAACCGGGACAGGGATCATGAGCAGTTCTTC.

This clonotype is labeled medium-sized (0.01 to 0.1%). V is TRBV6-1 and J is TRBJ2-1; 13 bases fit TRBD2. The V gene's germline CDR1 is MNHNS and CDR2 SASEGT. CDR3 length equals 15 residues. V was clipped by 7 bases and J by 1 base; unmatched bases: 1. CDR3 in amino acids: CASTTSGGSYNEQFF. CDR3 coding DNA: TGTGCCAGCACGACTAGCGGGGGGTCCTACAATGAGCAGTTCTTC.

This clonotype was seen more than once but under ten times. CDR3 loop: CASSRQPWVETQYF. In DNA form, the CDR3 reads TGTGCCAGCAGTCGACAACCATGGGTGGAGACCCAGTACTTC. The rearrangement uses TRBV11-1 and TRBJ2-5; no clear D. Germline lookup yields CDR1 SGHAT and CDR2 FQDESV (reference sequence). V was shortened by 6 bases and J by 5 bases, with 16 bases between the two germline ends. The CDR3 is made up of 14 amino acids.

The J gene is TRBJ1-1, the V gene TRBV7-9; 8 bases fit TRBD1. V shed 6 bases, J shed 3 bases, and the junction held 15 bases outside the gene matches. CDR1 and CDR2 (germline): SEHNR, FQNEAQ (reference sequence). The CDR3 loop spans 17 amino acids. The DNA of the CDR3 is TGTGCCAGCAGACCCATTTACCGACAGGGGACGGACACTGAAGCTTTCTTT. Its translation: CASRPIYRQGTDTEAFF.

The gene calls are TRBV11-1 and TRBJ2-2, with 8 bases lining up with TRBD2. In germline, CDR1 is SGHAT, CDR2 FQDESV (reference sequence). The CDR3 spans 19 residues. Trimming cost V 4 bases and J 4 bases; bases outside gene matches: 17. The DNA of the CDR3 is TGTGCCAGCAGCTCCCCACGTGGGCTAGCGGGTTACGGCACCGGGGAGCTGTTTTTT. It translates to CASSSPRGLAGYGTGELFF.

The chain combines TRBV6-1 with TRBJ1-6, with a weak D call TRBD1 (5 bases). V was clipped by 5 bases and J by 2 bases, with 7 bases between them. The CDR3 loop spans 14 amino acids. The germline CDR1 and CDR2 sequences are MNHNS and SASEGT. The CDR3 protein is CASSPGPYNSPLHF. In DNA, the CDR3 is TGTGCCAGCAGTCCGGGGCCCTATAATTCACCCCTCCACTTT.

By sample fraction, this clonotype is medium-sized. The J gene is TRBJ2-5, the V gene TRBV15; 9 nucleotides line up with TRBD1. V was clipped by 3 bases and J by 1 base; unmatched bases: 6. There are 16 residues in the CDR3. The germline V gene has CDR1 LNHNV and CDR2 YYDKDF (reference sequence). The CDR3 DNA is TGTGCCACCAGCAGGACCGGGACAGGGCGCCAAGAGACCCAGTACTTC. This encodes CATSRTGTGRQETQYF.

The chain couples TRBV30 to TRBJ1-5; possibly TRBD1 for D (5 bases). The V end lost 3 bases, the J end lost 0 bases, and 12 bases lay between the germline ends. The CDR3 has 15 residues. Germline V gene sequence: CDR1 GTSNPN, CDR2 SVGIG (reference sequence). CDR3 region: CAWREGASSNQPQHF. Here the CDR3 DNA reads TGTGCCTGGAGAGAAGGGGCTAGTAGCAATCAGCCCCAGCATTTT.

In its sample, this clonotype was seen a few times. This rearrangement joins TRBV9 to TRBJ2-1; D unclear. The V gene's germline CDR1 is SGDLS and CDR2 YYNGEE. V was shortened by 0 bases and J by 4 bases, with 8 bases between the two germline ends. This CDR3 is built from 14 residues. The CDR3 nucleotides read TGTGCCAGCAGCGTAGTTGCAGAGTACAATGAGCAGTTCTTC. Its protein product is CASSVVAEYNEQFF.

The chain has TRBV19 and TRBJ2-7, with D possibly being TRBD2 (6 bases). The CDR3 has 13 residues. In germline, CDR1 is LNHDA, CDR2 SQIVND (reference sequence). Between the trimmed V and J ends, which lost 4 bases and 3 bases, there was a span of 10 bases. This chain's CDR3 is CASSKGGRYEQYF. CDR3 DNA: TGTGCCAGTAGTAAGGGAGGACGCTACGAGCAGTACTTC.

V usage is TRBV6-1 and J usage is TRBJ2-7; D might be TRBD2 (6 bases). Germline loops: CDR1 MNHNS, CDR2 SASEGT. The V end was cut by 5 bases, the J end by 10 bases, with 12 bases between. CDR3 size: 11 residues. CDR3 sequence: CASSYWAGQYF. CDR3 DNA sequence: TGTGCCAGCAGTTACTGGGCGGGACAGTACTTC.

The chain carries TRBV6-2 or TRBV6-3 and TRBJ2-1, with D hard to call. V lost 0 bases to trimming and J lost 3 bases, with 0 bases between them. This CDR3 is 12 amino acids long. The germline V gene encodes CDR1 MNHEY and CDR2 SVGEGT. In DNA, the CDR3 is TGTGCCAGCAGTTACTCCTACAATGAGCAGTTCTTC. Translation: CASSYSYNEQFF.

This clonotype has just a few counts. This sequence joins TRBV6-1 and TRBJ1-5; D is ambiguous. The length of the CDR3 is 15 residues. V was pared by 7 bases and J by 0 bases, with 13 bases between. Germline CDR1 MNHNS, CDR2 SASEGT. The CDR3 loop reads CASTELGYSNQPQHF. In nucleotides, the CDR3 is TGTGCCAGCACCGAACTGGGGTATAGCAATCAGCCCCAGCATTTT.